The clone carrying this TCR beta chain has at least ten counts. The record originates from a study of Graves' ophthalmopathy and Graves' hyperthyroidism. RNA transcripts served as template for amplifying TCR beta CDR3 sequences. HTBI-primed first-round RT-PCR preceded second-round multiplex PCR. Via MiXCR, TCRdb re-called the multiplex PCR reads, giving one row per CDR3 protein. The table lists roughly 170,000 distinct CDR3 sequences, 30% to 45% of them singletons. Orbital computed tomography and thyroid ultrasound, along with TRAb, serum thyroxine and clinical symptoms, underpinned diagnosis. Sequencing used peripheral blood. This TCR derives from a man aged 25 to 40 with Graves' ophthalmopathy.

CDR3: CAWSVPGLGTEAFF. CDR3 coding DNA: TGTGCCTGGAGTGTTCCGGGTTTGGGCACTGAAGCTTTCTTT. The rearrangement uses TRBV30 and TRBJ1-1, with D uncertain. The CDR3 has 14 amino acids. The germline gives CDR1 GTSNPN, CDR2 SVGIG (reference sequence). Trimming cost V 0 bases and J 4 bases, with 12 bases left between them.